One sample yielded the 2 T cell receptor beta chains listed below, sequenced in a study of identical twins. One entry per CDR3 protein, called by TCRdb with MiXCR from the 5' RACE reads. This repertoire shows roughly 690,000 distinct CDR3 sequences, 5.5% to 7.5% found once; its top ten account for under 2%. The sample taken for sequencing was naive T cells sorted from blood. All receptors come from a man aged 18-30 years in good health.

This clonotype was detected ten times or more. The chain has TRBV19 and TRBJ2-1; TRBD2 agrees at 9 bases. Germline CDR1 reads LNHDA; CDR2 reads SQIVND (reference sequence). The junction had 6 bases not matched to a gene; V was cut back by 2 bases and J by 7 bases. The CDR3 contains 15 residues. The chain's CDR3 is CASSILAGKVNEQFF. DNA of the CDR3: TGTGCCAGTAGTATACTAGCGGGAAAGGTGAATGAGCAGTTCTTC.

This clonotype appeared many times. The V and J genes are TRBV5-1 and TRBJ1-5; D not certain. The V end lost 5 bases, the J end lost 4 bases, and 10 bases lay between the germline ends. The CDR3 length is 13 residues. CDR1 is SGHRS, CDR2 YFSETQ, per germline. DNA for the CDR3: TGCGCCAGCAGTCTGGACCAGAATCAGCCCCAGCATTTT. Residues: CASSLDQNQPQHF.